Below are 20 T cell receptor beta chains sequenced from a single sample in a study of cytomegalovirus exposure and HLA in healthy donors. 13 Jbeta primers and 60 Vbeta primers were used for the PCR. Sequencing was performed with immunoSEQ multiplex PCR; in TCRdb, only in-frame clones are kept and a portion is missing. The sample carries roughly 63,000 clones, 75% recorded once. Material for sequencing was PBMCs. The receptors were sampled from a woman in her forties in good health and CMV-seropositive.

The V and J genes are TRBV7-9 and TRBJ2-7; 8 bases are shared with TRBD1. V was clipped by 6 bases and J by 0 bases; unmatched bases: 10. The CDR3 totals 16 residues. In germline, CDR1 is SEHNR, CDR2 FQNEAQ (reference sequence). The DNA of the CDR3 is TGTGCCAGCAGTCCCCCCACAGGGGGGAACTCCTACGAGCAGTACTTC. It is translated as CASSPPTGGNSYEQYF.

This clone was detected a few times. The chain uses TRBV7-3 and TRBJ1-2; a possible D gene is TRBD1 (6 bases). The CDR3 runs 14 residues. The V end was cut by 6 bases, the J end by 5 bases, with 16 bases between. Germline assignment: CDR1 SGHTA and CDR2 FQGTGA. In DNA, the CDR3 is TGTGCCAGCAGGCCCCAGACAGGCTATTATGGCTACACCTTC. Protein product: CASRPQTGYYGYTF.

The chain joins TRBV5-1 to TRBJ2-2; 7 bases fit TRBD1. This CDR3 spans 14 amino acids. With 0 bases clipped from V and 7 bases from J, the junction kept 3 bases outside the gene matches. From germline, CDR1 is SGHRS and CDR2 YFSETQ. CDR3 region: CASSLGQGDGELFF. The DNA of the CDR3 is TGCGCCAGCAGCTTGGGACAGGGCGACGGGGAGCTGTTTTTT. Together with reference TRBV5-1 and TRBJ2-2, the CDR3 gives the full variable domain: KAGVTQTPRYLIKTRGQQVTLSCSPISGHRSVSWYQQTPGQGLQFLFEYFSETQRNKGNFPGRFSGRQFSNSRSEMNVSTLELGDSALYLCASSLGQGDGELFFGEGSRLTVL.

This chain's CDR3 is CSVDAPRTAGYTF. CDR3 DNA sequence: TGCAGCGTTGACGCCCCTCGGACAGCCGGCTACACCTTC. The chain recombines TRBV29-1 with TRBJ1-2, with D perhaps TRBD1 (6 bases). The V gene's germline CDR1 is SQVTM and CDR2 ANQGSEA. Trimming took 3 bases from V and 8 from J, leaving 16 bases between them. The CDR3 loop spans 13 amino acids.

The chain has TRBV5-1 and TRBJ1-6; possibly TRBD1 for D (5 bases). V was shortened by 0 bases and J by 7 bases, with 8 bases between the two germline ends. CDR1 and CDR2 from the germline V gene are SGHRS and YFSETQ. The CDR3 contains 14 residues. The CDR3 coding sequence is TGCGCCAGCAGCTTGGCCAAGGGGAATTCACCCCTCCACTTT. Its translation is CASSLAKGNSPLHF.

The chain joins TRBV27 to TRBJ1-2; D might be TRBD1 (6 bases). The V end was cut by 3 bases, the J end by 6 bases, with 11 bases between. The CDR3 loop spans 13 amino acids. Germline V gives CDR1 MNHEY, CDR2 SMNVEV (reference sequence). The CDR3 nucleotides are TGTGCCAGCAGTTTTAGGGGGATCCATGGCTACACCTTC. Amino acids: CASSFRGIHGYTF.

The V call is TRBV18, the J call TRBJ2-3; 10 bases agree with TRBD1. The CDR3 has 17 residues. Per the germline V gene, CDR1 is KGHSH and CDR2 is LQKENI. V shed 1 base, J shed 2 bases, and the junction held 6 bases outside the gene matches. CDR3 in amino acids: CASSPRGTGDFTDTQYF. CDR3 nucleotides: TGTGCCAGCTCACCACGGGGGACAGGGGATTTCACAGATACGCAGTATTTT.

The chain joins TRBV6-6 to TRBJ2-1, with D possibly matching TRBD1 (6 bases). CDR3 length: 15 amino acids. Germline CDR1 reads MNHNY; CDR2 reads SVGAGI (reference sequence). V lost 5 bases, J lost 7 bases, and 18 bases lay in between. The CDR3 DNA follows: TGTGCCAGCAGTACTCCCCTCAGGGGTTGGAATGAGCAGTTCTTC. Translated, it gives CASSTPLRGWNEQFF.

As regards this clone: The same CDR3 arises from other DNA sequences in this sample as well. This rearrangement joins TRBV13 to TRBJ2-6; weak D call: TRBD1 (5 bases). CDR1 PRHDT and CDR2 FYEKMQ come from the germline V gene (reference sequence). Trimming left V 1 base short and J 4 bases short, with 8 bases between. The CDR3 is 15 amino acids. In DNA form, the CDR3 reads TGTGCCAGCAGCTTAGAGGGGTCCGGGGCCAACGTCCTGACTTTC. It yields the protein CASSLEGSGANVLTF.

The V gene is TRBV11-2, the J gene TRBJ2-2; D might be TRBD2 (7 bases). The germline CDR1 and CDR2 sequences are SGHAT and FQNNGV. CDR3 length equals 16 residues. V lost 4 bases to trimming and J lost 3 bases, with 15 bases between them. The CDR3 coding sequence is TGTGCCAGCAGCTCCATGGGGGGGCGTGACACCGGGGAGCTGTTTTTT. Protein product: CASSSMGGRDTGELFF. The complete variable domain, with remaining parts taken from reference TRBV11-2 and TRBJ2-2, reads EAGVAQSPRYKIIEKRQSVAFWCNPISGHATLYWYQQILGQGPKLLIQFQNNGVVDDSQLPKDRFSAERLKGVDSTLKIQPAKLEDSAVYLCASSSMGGRDTGELFFGEGSRLTVL.

The chain couples TRBV29-1 to TRBJ2-5; tentative D call: TRBD1 (6 bases). Trimming took 6 bases from V and 7 from J, leaving 15 bases between them. CDR1 SQVTM and CDR2 ANQGSEA come from the germline V gene. There are 12 residues in the CDR3. Here the CDR3 reads CSVRTDGVTQYF. CDR3 sequence (DNA): TGCAGCGTCCGGACAGATGGAGTGACCCAGTACTTC. Supplemented by reference TRBV29-1 and TRBJ2-5, the full variable domain reads SAVISQKPSRDICQRGTSLTIQCQVDSQVTMMFWYRQQPGQSLTLIATANQGSEATYESGFVIDKFPISRPNLTFSTLTVSNMSPEDSSIYLCSVRTDGVTQYFGPGTRLLVL.

The chain recombines TRBV10-1 with TRBJ2-1; a possible D gene is TRBD2 (5 bases). The CDR3 totals 14 residues. Per germline, CDR1 WNHNN and CDR2 SYGVQD (reference sequence). V was shortened by 3 bases and J by 12 bases, with 18 bases between the two germline ends. The CDR3 is CASSDGGSLDRQFF. CDR3 DNA: TGCGCCAGCAGTGATGGAGGCTCACTTGATCGGCAGTTCTTC.

The rearrangement uses TRBV9 and TRBJ1-1; 9 bases are shared with TRBD1. V shed 4 bases and J 6 bases; nucleotides not matched to a gene: 7. There are 14 residues in the CDR3. Germline V CDR1 and CDR2: SGDLS, YYNGEE. CDR3 sequence: CASSPGQGFAEAFF. For the CDR3, the DNA is TGTGCCAGCAGCCCCGGACAGGGGTTCGCTGAAGCTTTCTTT. The whole variable domain, remainder taken from reference TRBV9 and TRBJ1-1, is DSGVTQTPKHLITATGQRVTLRCSPRSGDLSVYWYQQSLDQGLQFLIQYYNGEERAKGNILERFSAQQFPDLHSELNLSSLELGDSALYFCASSPGQGFAEAFFGQGTRLTVV.

A few counts support this clone. The chain is built from TRBV5-6 and TRBJ1-1, with D unresolved. CDR3 length: 15 residues. V lost 0 bases and J 4 bases, leaving 13 bases between the germline ends. Germline V gene data show CDR1 as SGHDT and CDR2 as YYEEEE. CDR3 in amino acids: CASSLAARVGTEAFF. Here the CDR3 DNA reads TGTGCCAGCAGCTTGGCCGCTCGAGTTGGCACTGAAGCTTTCTTT.

V usage is TRBV30 and J usage is TRBJ1-1; D is ambiguous. The CDR3 runs 11 residues. Trimming shortened V by 5 bases and J by 3 bases, and 7 bases separated the two germline ends. The germline gives CDR1 GTSNPN, CDR2 SVGIG (reference sequence). Written as DNA, the CDR3 is TGTGCCTGGGGTAGCGACACTGAAGCTTTCTTT. It yields the protein CAWGSDTEAFF.

The V and J genes are TRBV19 and TRBJ2-1, with D possibly matching TRBD2 (6 bases). Germline CDR1 reads LNHDA; CDR2 reads SQIVND (reference sequence). This CDR3 spans 15 amino acids. The ends were cut back, 5 bases at V and 8 bases at J, with 19 bases in the middle. The CDR3 region is CASSPGTLNFDEQFF. CDR3 sequence (DNA): TGTGCCAGTAGTCCCGGGACTCTAAACTTCGATGAGCAGTTCTTC.

The V and J genes are TRBV6-5 and TRBJ2-2; D is unresolved. Germline V gene lookup returns CDR1 MNHEY and CDR2 SVGAGI. The V and J ends lost 0 bases and 5 bases respectively, with 7 bases between them. The CDR3 is 14 residues long. The DNA for the CDR3 is TGTGCCAGCAGTTACTCGGTTAGAACCGGGGAGCTGTTTTTT. Its translation: CASSYSVRTGELFF.

The rearrangement links TRBV4-3 to TRBJ2-3, with TRBD2 matching over 9 bases. V lost 1 base to trimming and J lost 3 bases; unmatched junction nucleotides: 8. Germline CDR1 LGHNA, CDR2 YSLEER. This CDR3 has 17 residues. The CDR3 loop reads CASSQAPAGGGTDTQYF. CDR3 in DNA: TGCGCCAGCAGCCAAGCTCCAGCGGGGGGCGGGACAGATACGCAGTATTTT.

This rearrangement joins TRBV5-6 to TRBJ1-6, with 7 bases lining up with TRBD1. J gave up 9 bases and V 4 bases, and 10 bases lay outside the gene matches. Germline CDR1 and CDR2: SGHDT and YYEEEE. The CDR3 has 15 residues. Written as DNA, the CDR3 is TGTGCCAGCAGCAAGATACAGGGGAACGGTTCACCCCTCCACTTT. Translation: CASSKIQGNGSPLHF.

The chain carries TRBV30 and TRBJ1-5; 8 nucleotides line up with TRBD1. The CDR3 consists of 13 residues. Germline V gene data show CDR1 as GTSNPN and CDR2 as SVGIG (reference sequence). Trimming at V came to 5 bases and at J to 7 bases, leaving 7 bases not matched to a gene. The CDR3 spells CAWADRGNQPQHF. CDR3 coding DNA: TGTGCCTGGGCCGACAGGGGTAACCAGCCCCAGCATTTT.